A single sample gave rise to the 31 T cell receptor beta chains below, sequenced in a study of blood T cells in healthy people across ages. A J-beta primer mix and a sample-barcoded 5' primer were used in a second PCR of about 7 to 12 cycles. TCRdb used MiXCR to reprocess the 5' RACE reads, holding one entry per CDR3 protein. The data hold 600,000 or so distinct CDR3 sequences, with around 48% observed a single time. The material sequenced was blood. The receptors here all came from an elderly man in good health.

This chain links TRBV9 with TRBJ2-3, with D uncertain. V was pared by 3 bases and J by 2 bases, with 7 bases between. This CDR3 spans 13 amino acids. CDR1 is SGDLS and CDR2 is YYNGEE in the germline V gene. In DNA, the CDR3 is TGTGCCAGCAGCGCAGAGTACACAGATACGCAGTATTTT. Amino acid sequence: CASSAEYTDTQYF. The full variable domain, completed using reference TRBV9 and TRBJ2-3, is DSGVTQTPKHLITATGQRVTLRCSPRSGDLSVYWYQQSLDQGLQFLIQYYNGEERAKGNILERFSAQQFPDLHSELNLSSLELGDSALYFCASSAEYTDTQYFGPGTRLTVL.

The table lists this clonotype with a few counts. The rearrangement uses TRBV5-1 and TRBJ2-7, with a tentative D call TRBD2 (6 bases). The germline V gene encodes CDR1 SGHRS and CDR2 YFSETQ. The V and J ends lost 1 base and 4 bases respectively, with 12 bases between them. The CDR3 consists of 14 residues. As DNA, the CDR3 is TGCGCCAGCAGCTTGCGGGAGAGTGGGTACGAGCAGTACTTC. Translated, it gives CASSLRESGYEQYF.

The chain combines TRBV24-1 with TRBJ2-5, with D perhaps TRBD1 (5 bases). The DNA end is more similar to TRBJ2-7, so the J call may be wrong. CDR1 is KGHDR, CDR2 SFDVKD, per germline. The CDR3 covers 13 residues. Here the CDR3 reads CATSDFQGYEQYF. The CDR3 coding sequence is TGTGCCACCAGTGATTTTCAGGGCTACGAGCAGTACTTC.

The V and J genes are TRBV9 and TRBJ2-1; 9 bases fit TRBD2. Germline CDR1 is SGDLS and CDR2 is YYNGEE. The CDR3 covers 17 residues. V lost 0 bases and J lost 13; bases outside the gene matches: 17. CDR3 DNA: TGTGCCAGCAGCGTAGGCGCGAGTAGCGGGAGTTTGGAGACCCAGTTCTTC. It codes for CASSVGASSGSLETQFF.

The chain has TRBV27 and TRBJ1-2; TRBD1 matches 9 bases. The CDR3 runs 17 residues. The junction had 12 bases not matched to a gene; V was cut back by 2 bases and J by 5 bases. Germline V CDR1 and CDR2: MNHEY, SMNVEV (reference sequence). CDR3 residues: CASSLGGTGPLQYGYTF. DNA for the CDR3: TGTGCCAGCAGTTTAGGGGGGACAGGGCCCCTCCAGTATGGCTACACCTTC.

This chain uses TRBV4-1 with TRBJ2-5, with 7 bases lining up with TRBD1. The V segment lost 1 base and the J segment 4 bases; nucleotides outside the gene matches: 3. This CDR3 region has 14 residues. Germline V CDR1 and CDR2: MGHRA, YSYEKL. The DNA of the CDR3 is TGCGCCAGCAGCCAAGGCAACAGGGGAGAGACCCAGTACTTC. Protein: CASSQGNRGETQYF.

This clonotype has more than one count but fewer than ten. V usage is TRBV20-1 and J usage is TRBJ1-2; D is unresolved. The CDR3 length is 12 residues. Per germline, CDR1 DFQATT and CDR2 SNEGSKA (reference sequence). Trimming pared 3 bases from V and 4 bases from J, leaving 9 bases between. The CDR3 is CSAREGGYGYTF. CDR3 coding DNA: TGCAGTGCTAGGGAGGGAGGCTATGGCTACACCTTC.

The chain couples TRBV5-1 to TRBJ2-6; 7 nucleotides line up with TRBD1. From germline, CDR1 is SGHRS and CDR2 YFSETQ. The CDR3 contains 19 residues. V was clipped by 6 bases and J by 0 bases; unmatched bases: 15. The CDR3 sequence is CASNSDRDRGLSGANVLTF. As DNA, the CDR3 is TGCGCCAGCAACTCAGACCGGGACAGAGGACTCTCTGGGGCCAACGTCCTGACTTTC. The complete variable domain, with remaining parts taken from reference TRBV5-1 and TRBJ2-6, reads KAGVTQTPRYLIKTRGQQVTLSCSPISGHRSVSWYQQTPGQGLQFLFEYFSETQRNKGNFPGRFSGRQFSNSRSEMNVSTLELGDSALYLCASNSDRDRGLSGANVLTFGAGSRLTVL.

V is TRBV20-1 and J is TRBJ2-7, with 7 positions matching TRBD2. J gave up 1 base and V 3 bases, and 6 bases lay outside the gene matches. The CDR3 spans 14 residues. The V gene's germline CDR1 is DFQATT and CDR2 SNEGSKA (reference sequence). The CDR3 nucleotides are TGCAGTGCTAGTGACAGCGGGGATTCCTACGAGCAGTACTTC. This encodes CSASDSGDSYEQYF.

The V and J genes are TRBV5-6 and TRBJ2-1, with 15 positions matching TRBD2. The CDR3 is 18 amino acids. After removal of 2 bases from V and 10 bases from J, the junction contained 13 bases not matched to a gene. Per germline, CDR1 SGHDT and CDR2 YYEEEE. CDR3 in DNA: TGTGCCAGCAGCTTCCCCTTTTGGACTAGCGGGGGGGTTGGGGAGCAGTTCTTC. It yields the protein CASSFPFWTSGGVGEQFF.

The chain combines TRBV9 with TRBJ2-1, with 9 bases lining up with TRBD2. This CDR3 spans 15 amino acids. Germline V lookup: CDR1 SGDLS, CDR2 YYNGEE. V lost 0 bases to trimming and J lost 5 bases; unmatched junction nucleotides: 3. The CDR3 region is CASSVGLAEHNEQFF. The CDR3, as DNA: TGTGCCAGCAGCGTAGGACTAGCGGAACACAATGAGCAGTTCTTC.

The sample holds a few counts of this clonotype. The CDR3 is CASSSPSPKAGGGYNEQFF. DNA for the CDR3: TGTGCCAGCAGTTCTCCGTCCCCTAAAGCGGGAGGAGGCTACAATGAGCAGTTCTTC. The chain is built from TRBV28 and TRBJ2-1; TRBD2 agrees at 9 bases. V shed 4 bases and J 3 bases; nucleotides not matched to a gene: 16. The CDR3 is made up of 19 amino acids. Germline CDR1 is MDHEN and CDR2 is SYDVKM.

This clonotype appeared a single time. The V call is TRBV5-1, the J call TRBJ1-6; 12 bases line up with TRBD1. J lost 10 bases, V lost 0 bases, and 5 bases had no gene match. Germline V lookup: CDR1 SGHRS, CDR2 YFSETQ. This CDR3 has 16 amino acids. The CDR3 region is CASSLEGQGAQSPLHF. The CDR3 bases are TGCGCCAGCAGCTTGGAGGGACAGGGGGCTCAATCACCCCTCCACTTT.

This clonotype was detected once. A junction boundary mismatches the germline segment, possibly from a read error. Written as DNA, the CDR3 is TGTGCCAGCAGCAAAGCGGGAGGCTCCTGCGAGCAGTACTTC. It is translated as CASSKAGGSCEQYF. The rearrangement links TRBV11-2 to TRBJ2-7; 9 nucleotides align to TRBD2. This CDR3 region has 14 residues. Germline V gene data show CDR1 as SGHAT and CDR2 as FQNNGV.

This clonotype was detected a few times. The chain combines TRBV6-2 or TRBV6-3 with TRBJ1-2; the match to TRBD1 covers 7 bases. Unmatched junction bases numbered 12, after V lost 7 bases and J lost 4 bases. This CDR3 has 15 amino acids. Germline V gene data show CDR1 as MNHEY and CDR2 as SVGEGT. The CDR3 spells CASTVPRGSGYGYTF. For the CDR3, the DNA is TGTGCCAGCACCGTTCCCAGGGGGTCCGGCTATGGCTACACCTTC.

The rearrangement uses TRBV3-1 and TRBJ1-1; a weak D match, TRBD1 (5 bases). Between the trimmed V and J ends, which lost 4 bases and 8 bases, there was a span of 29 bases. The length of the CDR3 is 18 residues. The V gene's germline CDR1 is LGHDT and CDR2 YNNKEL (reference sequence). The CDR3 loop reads CASSPSGLLRGGNGEAFF. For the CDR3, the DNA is TGTGCCAGCAGCCCCTCAGGCCTCCTTCGGGGCGGCAACGGGGAAGCTTTCTTT.

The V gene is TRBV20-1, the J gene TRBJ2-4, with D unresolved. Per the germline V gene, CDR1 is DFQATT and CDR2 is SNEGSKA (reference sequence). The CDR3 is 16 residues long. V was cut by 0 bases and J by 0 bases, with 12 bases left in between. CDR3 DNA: TGCAGTGCTAGAGATCCTAGTCCCCTAGCCAAAAACATTCAGTACTTC. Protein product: CSARDPSPLAKNIQYF.

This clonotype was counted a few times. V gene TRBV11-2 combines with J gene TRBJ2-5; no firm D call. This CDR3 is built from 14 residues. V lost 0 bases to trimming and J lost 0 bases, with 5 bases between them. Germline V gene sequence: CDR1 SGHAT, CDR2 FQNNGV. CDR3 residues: CASSLEQHQETQYF. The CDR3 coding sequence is TGTGCCAGCAGCTTAGAACAGCACCAAGAGACCCAGTACTTC.

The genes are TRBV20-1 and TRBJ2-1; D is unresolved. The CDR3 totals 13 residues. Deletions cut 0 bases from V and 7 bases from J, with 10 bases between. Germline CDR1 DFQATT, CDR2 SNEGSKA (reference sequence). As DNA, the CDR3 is TGCAGTGCTAGAGATCCCGGCGCTAATGAGCAGTTCTTC. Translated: CSARDPGANEQFF.

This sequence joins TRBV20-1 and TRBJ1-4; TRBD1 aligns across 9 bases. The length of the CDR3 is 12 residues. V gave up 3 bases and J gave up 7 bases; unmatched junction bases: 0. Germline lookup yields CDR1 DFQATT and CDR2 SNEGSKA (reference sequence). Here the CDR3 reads CSARDRGEKLFF. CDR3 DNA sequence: TGCAGTGCTAGGGACAGGGGTGAAAAACTGTTTTTT.

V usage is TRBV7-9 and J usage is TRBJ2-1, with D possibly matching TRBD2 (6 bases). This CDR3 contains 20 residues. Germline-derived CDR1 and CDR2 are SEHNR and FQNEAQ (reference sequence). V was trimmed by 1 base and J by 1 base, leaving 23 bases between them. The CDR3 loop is CASSLGSNSGAGGSYNEQFF. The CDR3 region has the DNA TGTGCCAGCAGCTTAGGGTCTAATAGCGGAGCCGGAGGATCCTACAATGAGCAGTTCTTC.

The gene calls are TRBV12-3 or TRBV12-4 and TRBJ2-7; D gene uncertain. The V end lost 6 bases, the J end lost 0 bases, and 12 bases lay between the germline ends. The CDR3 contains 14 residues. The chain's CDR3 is CASRIGPSSYEQYF. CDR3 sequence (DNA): TGTGCCAGCAGAATCGGCCCAAGCTCCTACGAGCAGTACTTC.

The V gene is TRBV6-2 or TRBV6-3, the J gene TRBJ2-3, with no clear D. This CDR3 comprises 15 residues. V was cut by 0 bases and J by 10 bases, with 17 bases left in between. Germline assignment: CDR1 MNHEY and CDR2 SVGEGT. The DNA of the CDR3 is TGTGCCAGCAGTTACTCGGAGCTAGGATGGGATGCGCAGTATTTT. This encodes CASSYSELGWDAQYF.

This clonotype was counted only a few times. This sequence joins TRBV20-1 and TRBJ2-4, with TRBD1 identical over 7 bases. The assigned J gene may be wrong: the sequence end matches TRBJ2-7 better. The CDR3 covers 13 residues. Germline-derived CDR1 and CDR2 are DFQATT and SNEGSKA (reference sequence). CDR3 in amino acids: CSASQGEIYEQYF. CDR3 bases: TGCAGTGCTAGCCAGGGGGAAATATACGAGCAGTACTTC.

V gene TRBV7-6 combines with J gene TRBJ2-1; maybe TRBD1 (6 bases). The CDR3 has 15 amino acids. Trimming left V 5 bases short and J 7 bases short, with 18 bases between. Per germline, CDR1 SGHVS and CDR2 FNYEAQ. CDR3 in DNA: TGTGCCAGCAGCCCCCGACAGGTTTTAGGGAATGAGCAGTTCTTC. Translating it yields CASSPRQVLGNEQFF. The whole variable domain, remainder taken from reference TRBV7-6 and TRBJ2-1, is GAGVSQSPRYKVTKRGQDVALRCDPISGHVSLYWYRQALGQGPEFLTYFNYEAQQDKSGLPNDRFSAERPEGSISTLTIQRTEQRDSAMYRCASSPRQVLGNEQFFGPGTRLTVL.

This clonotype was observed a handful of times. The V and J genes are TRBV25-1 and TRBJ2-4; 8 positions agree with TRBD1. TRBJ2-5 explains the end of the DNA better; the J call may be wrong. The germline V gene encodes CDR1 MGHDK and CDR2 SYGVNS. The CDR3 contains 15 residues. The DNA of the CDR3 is TGTGCCAGCAGTGAGACTTCAGGGGGCCGGGAGACCCAGTACTTC. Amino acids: CASSETSGGRETQYF.

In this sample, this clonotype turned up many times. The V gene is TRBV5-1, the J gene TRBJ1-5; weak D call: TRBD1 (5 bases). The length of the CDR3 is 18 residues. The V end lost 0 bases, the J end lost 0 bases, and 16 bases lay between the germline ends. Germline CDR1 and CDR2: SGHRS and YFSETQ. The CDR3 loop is CASSLGYVTDNSNQPQHF. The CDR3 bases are TGCGCCAGCAGCTTGGGTTACGTGACGGACAATAGCAATCAGCCCCAGCATTTT.

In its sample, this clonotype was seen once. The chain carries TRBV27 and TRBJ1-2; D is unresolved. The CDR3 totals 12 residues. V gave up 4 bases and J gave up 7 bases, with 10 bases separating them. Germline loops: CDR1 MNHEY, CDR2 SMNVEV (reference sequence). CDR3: CASSSLSGGYTF. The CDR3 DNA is TGTGCCAGCAGTTCTCTGAGTGGTGGCTACACCTTC.

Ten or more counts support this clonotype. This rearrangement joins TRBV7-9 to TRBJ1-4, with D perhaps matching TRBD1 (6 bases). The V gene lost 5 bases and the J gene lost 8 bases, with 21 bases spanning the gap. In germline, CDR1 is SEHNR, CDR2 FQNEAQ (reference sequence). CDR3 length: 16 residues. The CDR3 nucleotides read TGTGCCAGCAGCACCACCTTAGGGCAGGGGCGCGAAAAACTGTTTTTT. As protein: CASSTTLGQGREKLFF.

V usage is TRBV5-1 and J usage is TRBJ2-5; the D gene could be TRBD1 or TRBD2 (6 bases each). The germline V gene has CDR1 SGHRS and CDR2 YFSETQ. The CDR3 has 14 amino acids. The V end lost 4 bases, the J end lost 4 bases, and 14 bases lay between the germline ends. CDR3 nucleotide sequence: TGCGCCAGCAGCCTACAGGGAGGTGGAGAGACCCAGTACTTC. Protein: CASSLQGGGETQYF.

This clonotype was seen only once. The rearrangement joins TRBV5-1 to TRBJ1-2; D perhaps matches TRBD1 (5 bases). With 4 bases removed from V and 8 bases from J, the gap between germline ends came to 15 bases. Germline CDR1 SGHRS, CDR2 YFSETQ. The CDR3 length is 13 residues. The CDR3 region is CASSPGTSFGYTF. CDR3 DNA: TGCGCCAGCAGCCCCGGGACCTCGTTCGGCTACACCTTC.